Below, one T cell receptor beta chain is given with its context. Antigen specificity is unknown. These data are taken from a study of T-cell memory formation after mild COVID-19. In the study overall: Largely, the TCR clusters proved donor specific.

Study observations and caveats: Clones contracting day 15 to 85 were balanced CD4/CD8; later expanders leaned CD4+.

This CDR3 is 14 amino acids long. Germline CDR1 SQVTM, CDR2 ANQGSEA. Between the trimmed V and J ends, which lost 4 bases and 7 bases, there was a span of 16 bases. TCRdb reanalysed the 5' RACE reads using MiXCR and keeps one entry per CDR3 protein. The data hold about 140,000 distinct CDR3 sequences, with about 6.1% observed a single time. The clonotype comes from an adult woman who had mild COVID-19 (a few samples of this study predate the infection). Cell type and time point are not known. This chain links TRBV29-1 with TRBJ1-4; D unclear. Specimen: PBMCs or a T cell subset sorted from them (not recorded which). In DNA form, the CDR3 reads TGCAGCGTTGTTTCAGGAAGTGGCGGTGAAAAACTGTTTTTT. Protein: CSVVSGSGGEKLFF.